This T cell receptor (gamma chain) was recovered during a study of gamma-delta T cells after stem cell transplantation. TCRdb re-processed the RT-PCR reads using CATT. The profile shows about 4,800 gamma-chain clones, more than 15% of them singletons. The sample holds a few counts of this clone. Trimming removed 6 bases from V and 0 bases from J; junction bases left unmatched: 5. Germline-derived CDR1 and CDR2 are EGSTGY and YDSYTSSV. The CDR3 totals 13 residues. The specimen sequenced was gamma-delta T cells. The chain is built from TRGV4 and TRGJ1 or TRGJ2. This TCR was recovered from a human donor. It is not recorded whose cells these are; they may come from a transplant donor. In DNA form, the CDR3 reads TGTGCCACCTGGATTTGGAATTATTATAAGAAACTCTTT. Protein sequence: CATWIWNYYKKLF.